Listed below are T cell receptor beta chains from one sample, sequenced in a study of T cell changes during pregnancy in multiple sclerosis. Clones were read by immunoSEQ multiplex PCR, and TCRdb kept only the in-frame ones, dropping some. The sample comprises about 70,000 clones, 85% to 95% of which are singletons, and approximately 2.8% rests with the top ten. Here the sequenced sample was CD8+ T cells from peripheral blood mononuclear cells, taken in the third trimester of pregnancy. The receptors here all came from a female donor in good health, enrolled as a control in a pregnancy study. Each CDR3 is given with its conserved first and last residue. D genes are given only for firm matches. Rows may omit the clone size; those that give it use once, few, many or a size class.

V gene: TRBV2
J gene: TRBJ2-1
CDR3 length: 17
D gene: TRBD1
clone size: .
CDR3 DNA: TGTGCCAGCAGTGGGGACAGGGAAGTGGGGGCTGGAGGTGAGCAGTTCTTC
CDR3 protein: CASSGDREVGAGGEQFF

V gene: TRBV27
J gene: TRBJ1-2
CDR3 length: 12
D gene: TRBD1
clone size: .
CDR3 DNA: TGTGCCAGCAGTCGGACAGGGGATGGCTACACCTTC
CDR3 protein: CASSRTGDGYTF

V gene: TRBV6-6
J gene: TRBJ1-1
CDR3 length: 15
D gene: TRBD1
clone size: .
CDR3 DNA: TGTGCCAGCAGTGATGATGGACAGGGAGATACTGAAGCTTTCTTT
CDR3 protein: CASSDDGQGDTEAFF

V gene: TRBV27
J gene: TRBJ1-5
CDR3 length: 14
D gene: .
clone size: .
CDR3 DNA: TGTGCCAGCAGTTTAACAGTTAGCAATCAGCCCCAGCATTTT
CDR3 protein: CASSLTVSNQPQHF

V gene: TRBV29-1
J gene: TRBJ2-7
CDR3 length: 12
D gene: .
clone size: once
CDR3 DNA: TGCAGCGTTGGGGGCAGCTCCTACGAGCAGTACTTC
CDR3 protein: CSVGGSSYEQYF

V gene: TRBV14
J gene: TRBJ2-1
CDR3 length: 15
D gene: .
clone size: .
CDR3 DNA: TGTGCCAGCAGCCTTCCGAGGAGCTCCTACAATGAGCAGTTCTTC
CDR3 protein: CASSLPRSSYNEQFF

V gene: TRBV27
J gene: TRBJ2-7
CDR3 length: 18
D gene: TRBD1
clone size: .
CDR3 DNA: TGTGCCAGCAGCCCACAGAGTCCCGGGACAGGGCCTCCCTACGAGCAGTACTTC
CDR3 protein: CASSPQSPGTGPPYEQYF

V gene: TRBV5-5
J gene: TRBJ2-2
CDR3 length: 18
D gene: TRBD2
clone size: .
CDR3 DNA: TGTGCCAGCAGCCTAGGACTAGCGGGGGGCCCGAACACCGGGGAGCTGTTTTTT
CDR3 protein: CASSLGLAGGPNTGELFF

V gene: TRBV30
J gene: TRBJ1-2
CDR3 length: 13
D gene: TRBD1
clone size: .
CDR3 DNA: TGTGCCTGGAGTGCATCGGGACAGTATGGCTACACCTTC
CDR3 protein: CAWSASGQYGYTF

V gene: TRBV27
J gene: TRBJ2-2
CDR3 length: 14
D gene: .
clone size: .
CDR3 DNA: TGTGCCAGCAGTTTACAGGATGGCGCCGGGGAGCTGTTTTTT
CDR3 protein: CASSLQDGAGELFF

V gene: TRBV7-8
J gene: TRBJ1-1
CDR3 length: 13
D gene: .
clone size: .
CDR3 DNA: TGTGCCAGCAGCATACAGGTGAACACTGAAGCTTTCTTT
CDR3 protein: CASSIQVNTEAFF

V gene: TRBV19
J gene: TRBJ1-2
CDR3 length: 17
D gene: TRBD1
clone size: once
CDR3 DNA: TGTGCCAGTAGTCCGCCATACTCGGGACAGTCTCTCTATGGCTACACCTTC
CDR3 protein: CASSPPYSGQSLYGYTF

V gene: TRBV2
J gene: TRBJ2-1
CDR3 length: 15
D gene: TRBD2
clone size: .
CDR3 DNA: TGTGCTACAACCCTCGGCGGGGGGGAATACAATGAGCAGTTCTTC
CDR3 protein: CATTLGGGEYNEQFF

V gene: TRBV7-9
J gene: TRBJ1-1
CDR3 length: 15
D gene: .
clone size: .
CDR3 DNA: TGTGCCAGCAGCTTAGTAGCTCTGAAGAACACTGAAGCTTTCTTT
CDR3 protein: CASSLVALKNTEAFF

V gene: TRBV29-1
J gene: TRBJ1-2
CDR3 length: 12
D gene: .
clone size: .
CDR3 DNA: TGCAGCGTTGAAGTGGGGGGAGGGGGCTACACCTTC
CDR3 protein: CSVEVGGGGYTF

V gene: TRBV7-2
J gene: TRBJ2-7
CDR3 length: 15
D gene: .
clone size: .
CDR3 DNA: TGTGCCAGCAGCTTAATTCTGCCCCCTCTCGGCGAGCAGTACTTC
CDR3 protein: CASSLILPPLGEQYF

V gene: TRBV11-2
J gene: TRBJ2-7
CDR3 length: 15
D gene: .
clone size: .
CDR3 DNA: TGTGCCAGCAGCTTTTTTGAGCGGAGCTCCTACGAGCAGTACTTC
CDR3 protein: CASSFFERSSYEQYF

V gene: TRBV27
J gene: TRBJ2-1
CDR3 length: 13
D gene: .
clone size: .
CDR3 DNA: TGTGCCAGCAGCCCCAGAGGGGGCAATGAGCAGTTCTTC
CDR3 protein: CASSPRGGNEQFF

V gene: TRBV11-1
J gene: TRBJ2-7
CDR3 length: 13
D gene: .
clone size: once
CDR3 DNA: TGTGCCAGCAGCTTAGGGACAACGTACGAGCAGTACTTC
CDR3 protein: CASSLGTTYEQYF

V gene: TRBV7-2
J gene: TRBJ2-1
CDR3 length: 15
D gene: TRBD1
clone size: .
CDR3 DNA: TGTGCCAGCAGCTTCACAGGGGAGCCCTACAATGAGCAGTTCTTC
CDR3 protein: CASSFTGEPYNEQFF

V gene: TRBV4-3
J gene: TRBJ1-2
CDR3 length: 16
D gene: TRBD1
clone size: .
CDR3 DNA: TGCGCCAGCAGCCAAGATTCGGGACAGGGTGGCGATGGCTACACCTTC
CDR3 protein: CASSQDSGQGGDGYTF

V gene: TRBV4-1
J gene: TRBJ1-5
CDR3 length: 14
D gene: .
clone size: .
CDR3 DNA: TGCGCCAGCAGCCAAGACCAGGGCAATCAGCCCCAGCATTTT
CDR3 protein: CASSQDQGNQPQHF

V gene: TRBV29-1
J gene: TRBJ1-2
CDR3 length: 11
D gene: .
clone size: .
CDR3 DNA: TGCAGCGTTGAGAGGACAGAAGGCTACACCTTC
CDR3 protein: CSVERTEGYTF

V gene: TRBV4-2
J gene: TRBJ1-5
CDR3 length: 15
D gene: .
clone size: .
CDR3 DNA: TGTGCCAGCACTCAGAGCGCAGGGAGCAATCAGCCCCAGCATTTT
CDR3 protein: CASTQSAGSNQPQHF

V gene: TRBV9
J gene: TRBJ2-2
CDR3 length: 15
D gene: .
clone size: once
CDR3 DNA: TGTGCCAGCAGCGTGGCAGGGCAAAACACCGGGGAGCTGTTTTTT
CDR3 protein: CASSVAGQNTGELFF

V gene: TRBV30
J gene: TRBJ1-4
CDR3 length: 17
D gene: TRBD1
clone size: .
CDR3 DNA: TGTGCCTGGAGTCTTACATGGGACAGGGGGCGATATGAAAAACTGTTTTTT
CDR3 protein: CAWSLTWDRGRYEKLFF